This T cell receptor beta chain was captured in a study of CD8 T cells in ankylosing spondylitis. TCRdb re-called the 5' RACE reads through MiXCR, storing one row per CDR3 protein. The sample contains around 320,000 distinct CDR3 sequences, about 20% of which appear only once. Trimming took off 6 bases at V and 0 bases at J, with 15 bases between the two ends. CDR1 and CDR2 from the germline V gene are LNHNV and YYDKDF (reference sequence). The CDR3 runs 16 residues. A few counts support this clonotype. The receptor's source is a female donor with ankylosing spondylitis or in good health (not recorded which). This chain joins TRBV15 and TRBJ2-1; possible D gene TRBD2, 5 bases. Sequenced: blood, either unsorted or a sorted T cell fraction (not recorded which). CDR3 loop: CATRHLAPSSYNEQFF. DNA for the CDR3: TGTGCCACCAGGCATCTAGCACCGAGCTCCTACAATGAGCAGTTCTTC.